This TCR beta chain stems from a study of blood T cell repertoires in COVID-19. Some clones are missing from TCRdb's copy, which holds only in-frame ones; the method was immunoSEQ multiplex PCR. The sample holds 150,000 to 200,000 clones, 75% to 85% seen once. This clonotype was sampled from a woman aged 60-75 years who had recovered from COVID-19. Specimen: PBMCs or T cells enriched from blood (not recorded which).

The DNA for the CDR3 is TGTGCCACCAGTGAGGGGGCGGGGGGCGGAGAGACCCAGTACTTC. Protein sequence: CATSEGAGGGETQYF. The chain carries TRBV24-1 and TRBJ2-5, with 8 bases fitting TRBD2. The junction had 7 bases not matched to a gene; V was cut back by 4 bases and J by 4 bases. Germline V gives CDR1 KGHDR, CDR2 SFDVKD. This CDR3 is 15 amino acids long.